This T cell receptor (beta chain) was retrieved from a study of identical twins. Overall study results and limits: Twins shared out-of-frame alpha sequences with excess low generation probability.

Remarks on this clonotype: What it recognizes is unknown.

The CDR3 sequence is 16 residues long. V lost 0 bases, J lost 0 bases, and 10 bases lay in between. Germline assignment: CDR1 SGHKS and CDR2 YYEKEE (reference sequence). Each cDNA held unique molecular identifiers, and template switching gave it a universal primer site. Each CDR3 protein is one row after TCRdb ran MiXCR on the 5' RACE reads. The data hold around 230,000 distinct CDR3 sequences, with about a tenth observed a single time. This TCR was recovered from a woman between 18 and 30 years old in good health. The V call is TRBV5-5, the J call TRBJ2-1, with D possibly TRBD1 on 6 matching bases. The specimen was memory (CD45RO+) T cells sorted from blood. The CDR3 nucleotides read TGTGCCAGCAGCTTGGGCAGGGGTTCCTCCTACAATGAGCAGTTCTTC. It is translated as CASSLGRGSSYNEQFF.